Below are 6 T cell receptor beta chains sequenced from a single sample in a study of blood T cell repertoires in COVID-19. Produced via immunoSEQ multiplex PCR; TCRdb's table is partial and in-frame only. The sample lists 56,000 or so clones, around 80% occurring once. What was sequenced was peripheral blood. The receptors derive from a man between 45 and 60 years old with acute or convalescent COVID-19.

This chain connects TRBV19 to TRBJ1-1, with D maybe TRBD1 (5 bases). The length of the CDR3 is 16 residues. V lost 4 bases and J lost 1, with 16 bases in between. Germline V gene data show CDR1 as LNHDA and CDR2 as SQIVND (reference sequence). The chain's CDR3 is CASSKGQGLGNTEAFF. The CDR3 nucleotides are TGTGCCAGTAGTAAGGGGCAGGGCTTAGGGAACACTGAAGCTTTCTTT.

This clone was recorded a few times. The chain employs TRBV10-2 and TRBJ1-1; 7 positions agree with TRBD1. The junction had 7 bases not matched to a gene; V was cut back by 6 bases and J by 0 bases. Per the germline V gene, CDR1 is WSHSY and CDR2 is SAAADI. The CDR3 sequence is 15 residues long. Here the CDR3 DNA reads TGCGCCAGCAGACCAAGGACAGGAATGAACACTGAAGCTTTCTTT. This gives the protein CASRPRTGMNTEAFF.

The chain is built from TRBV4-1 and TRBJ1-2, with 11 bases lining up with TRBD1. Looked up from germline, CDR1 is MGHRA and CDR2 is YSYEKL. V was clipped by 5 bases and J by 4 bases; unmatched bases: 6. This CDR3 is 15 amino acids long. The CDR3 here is CASSYGTGGSYGYTF. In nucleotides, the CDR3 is TGCGCCAGCAGCTACGGGACAGGGGGGTCCTATGGCTACACCTTC.

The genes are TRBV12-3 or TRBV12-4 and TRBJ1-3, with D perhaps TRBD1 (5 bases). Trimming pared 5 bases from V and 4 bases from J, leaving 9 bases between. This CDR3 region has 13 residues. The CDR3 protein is CASSQTEGNTIYF. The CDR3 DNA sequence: TGTGCCAGCAGTCAGACAGAGGGAAACACCATATATTTT.

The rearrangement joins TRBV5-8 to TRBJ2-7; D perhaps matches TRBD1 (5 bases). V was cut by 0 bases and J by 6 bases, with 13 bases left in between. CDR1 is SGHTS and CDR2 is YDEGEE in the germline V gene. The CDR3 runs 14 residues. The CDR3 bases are TGTGCCAGCAGCTTGGAACAGGCGACTCTCGAGCAGTACTTC. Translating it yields CASSLEQATLEQYF.

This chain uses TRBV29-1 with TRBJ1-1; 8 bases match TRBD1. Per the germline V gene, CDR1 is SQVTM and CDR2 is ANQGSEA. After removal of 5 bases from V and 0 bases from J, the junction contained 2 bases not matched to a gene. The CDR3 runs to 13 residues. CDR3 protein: CSVSGGMNTEAFF. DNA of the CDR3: TGCAGCGTTTCAGGGGGCATGAACACTGAAGCTTTCTTT.